What follows describes a single TCR beta chain. The target of this receptor is not known. No much larger clone exists at a distance of one base, and base qualities are not known. The library was obtained by the immunoSEQ multiplex PCR assay. The multiplex PCR relied on a mix of 60 forward primers for TCR Vbeta segments and 13 reverse primers for TCR Jbeta segments. A multiplex PCR assay on genomic DNA amplified the CDR3 region of rearranged TCR beta genes. The amplified TCR beta libraries were sequenced on the Illumina HiSeq System as 87-base-pair reads. On the study's bioinformatics: Across the 666 repertoires, a later analysis counted 80 million or so unique TCR beta chains, around 11 million of which were shared by at least two donors. A nearest-neighbor algorithm error-corrected the raw reads and collapsed the reads into unique sequences, merging closely related sequences to remove PCR and sequencing errors. V, D and J gene segments were assigned by aligning CDR3 sequences to IMGT reference sequences. For a sequence to be retained, at least a six-nucleotide match to both a V gene segment and a J gene segment was required. A rearrangement counted as productive if the CDR3 had no stop codons and remained in frame with V and J, and every other rearrangement counted as non-productive. Following IMGT convention, CDR3 was defined as the stretch from the second conserved V-encoded cysteine to the conserved J-encoded phenylalanine. In an earlier analysis of around 640 of the donors, sequences lacking an unambiguous match to a single V gene segment were excluded. In an earlier analysis of some 590 of the donors, V segments were called functional above 56.7% productive rearrangements and were called segregating when the between-donor standard deviation exceeded 5%. To diagnose cytomegalovirus status from the catalog of TCR beta chain sequences, a statistical classification framework was built. V and J gene assignment, in a later analysis, came from comparing TCR nucleotide sequences with IMGT/GENE-DB human TR gene sequences. Using the TCRdist pipeline, a later analysis assigned CDR3 sequences along with most-parsimonious VDJ recombination scenarios. A later analysis defined each TCR beta chain by its CDR3 amino acid sequence plus V-gene family, and excluded reads lacking a unique V-gene family. As a way to deal with suspected cross-contamination and a sequencing artifact, a later analysis dropped nearly 600 nucleotide sequences that were highly shared and had low generation probability. In a later analysis, a clonal expansion index for each public chain was calculated from normalized within-repertoire ranks of inferred template counts. In a later analysis, generation probabilities were computed with a VDJ recombination model fitted to out-of-frame rearrangements, and the resulting probabilities were checked against IGoR. Hypergeometric tests were used in a later analysis to score TCR-TCR, TCR-HLA and TCR-CMV co-occurrence, with a repertoire-size bias correction applied to the TCR pairs. False discovery rates were estimated in a later analysis by permuting HLA or CMV assignments 20 times. A later analysis grouped co-occurring TCRs with DBSCAN, adding TCRdist sequence similarity when clustering within HLA-allele-positive subsets. For co-occurrence clustering, repertoires with fewer than 30,000 or more than 120,000 public chains were excluded, along with five or six repertoires with anomalous nucleotide sharing. TCRdb retrieved this table from immuneACCESS and kept in-frame rearrangements only. Not all clones are present; in checked studies, unresolved V genes account for under half, and no reason is known for the remainder. V and J calls and clone size are copied from that table; D and trimming were computed from the DNA. The sample profile shows about 120,000 clones; about 8.6% of them were found once. The ten largest make up 6% to 7.5% of the sample.

These data originate in a study of cytomegalovirus exposure and HLA in healthy donors (dated 2017 in TCRdb). Regarding the research as a whole: According to an earlier analysis of several hundred of the donors, about 179 million T cells yielded 90 million to 140 million unique TCR beta sequences and approximately 280 Gb of sequence data. In addition to the first cohort of several hundred subjects, a separate validation cohort of 130 or so different subjects was used. The study aimed to test whether signatures of past pathogen exposure could be identified by cataloging public T cell receptors. Of the roughly 390 genotyped donors, over 70% fell in the genetic ancestry cluster associated with self-reported Caucasian donors. Across approximately 400 genotyped donors of the cohort, an average of roughly 200,000 unique TCR beta nucleotide sequences per donor were sequenced, and 15% to 20% of those sequences were non-productive. HLA typing included class I and class II loci at four-digit resolution. In an earlier analysis of 500 to 650 of the donors, high-throughput TCR beta sequencing was used to judge whether each TCR beta V gene segment behaved as functional or pseudogenic. Donor age, sex, ethnicity and CMV serostatus were compiled alongside the repertoire data. Because of strong linkage in the cohort, roughly five DR-DQ haplotypes were treated as single units for association and clustering. To study patterns of TCR occurrence, a later analysis re-analyzed previously published TCR beta repertoires from under 750 donors and added high-resolution HLA genotyping. High-throughput TCR immunosequencing, statistical association of individual TCRs with disease status, and machine learning were combined to predict cytomegalovirus infection status. All discovery cohort repertoires had been generated on a single sequencing platform. The number of typed donors differed by locus: about 629-630 for A, B, C, DRB1 and DQB1; 500 to 550 for DQA1; 606 for DPA1; and roughly 450 for DPB1. A later genetic analysis took genome-wide SNP genotypes for about three fifths of the 666 donors and used that subset as a discovery cohort. Rather than using new phenotypic data, the later analysis identified candidate immune exposures from TCR beta sequences and from how often those sequences occurred across donors. The study used immunosequencing to profile the T cell repertoires of approximately 630 subjects and linked those repertoires to cytomegalovirus serostatus. About 280 gigabases of sequencing data and 70 million to 95 million unique TCR sequences made up an early release that covered around 640 HLA-typed donors.

Summary of the overall study and its limitations: A later genetic analysis reported fewer N-insertions in productive TCRs among donors in an Asian-associated ancestry cluster than the roughly 640-donor mean. It was suggested by the authors that the approach could potentially be generalized to other disease states and immunological phenotypes. Strong co-occurrence of HLA alleles, especially DR and DQ, made assigning TCR associations to individual alleles difficult. Because some donors lacked HLA typing at each locus, the association tests relied only on the typed subset. Most TCR sequences were seen in very few donors, while some public TCRs were found in many individuals. Most CMV-associated TCR beta chains appeared to be HLA-restricted in a later analysis, and the HLA associations seemed to be driven largely by CMV exposure. A cluster of highly shared sequence variants was judged likely to represent a technical artifact of the sequencing pipeline. The study listed 150 to 200 TCR beta chains as associated with cytomegalovirus. For the cohort, immune exposure information was limited to CMV serostatus. A further reported finding was that TCR beta sequences accurately predicted the HLA-A and HLA-B alleles for most subjects in the first cohort. A later analysis reported that several top co-occurrence clusters appeared linked to parvovirus B19, influenza, CMV and Epstein-Barr virus. Specific HLA alleles were associated with over 15,000 TCR beta sequences at a false discovery rate of 0.05 in a later analysis. Because counts were too low, about 15 rarely observed V segments, including chromosome 9 orphons, were left out of the earlier analysis of 587 of the donors. The cohort was sequenced for TCR beta chains only, and without alpha or paired-chain data the features that could be detected were limited. In an earlier analysis of roughly 500 of the donors, most TCR beta V segments appeared in productive rearrangements about 87% or about 30% of the time, broadly matching IMGT annotations. An association between a missense DCLRE1C variant and V-gene and J-gene trimming of TCR beta chains was found in a later genetic analysis and replicated in an independent cohort. The presence/absence analyses assumed that sequencing depth was roughly uniform across donors, and that assumption may not be true. In vitro tests confirmed that a few of the cytomegalovirus-associated TCR beta chains recognize cytomegalovirus antigens. Compared with equally common non-associated chains, HLA-associated TCR beta chains in a later analysis were more clonally expanded and had lower generation probabilities. In a later analysis, TCR association rates were found to vary across HLA loci, with the most associated TCRs seen for DRB1 alleles and the fewest for HLA-C alleles. Cytomegalovirus status was reported to be diagnosed by the classifier with high specificity and sensitivity in both the original and validation cohorts. Linkage disequilibrium might explain the correlated functional status among segregating V segments, but an unknown experimental factor could not be excluded.

The cohort consisted of 600 or so healthy bone marrow donors. At the time of sampling, every cohort member was nominally healthy, though immune exposures that went unrecorded were likely present. The donor tested CMV seropositive, placing the donor among the 289 seropositive members of the cohort. A peripheral blood sample was collected from each donor, and TCR beta sequencing was performed on peripheral blood mononuclear cells. The Qiagen DNeasy Blood Extraction Kit was used to extract genomic DNA from the blood cell samples. Sequenced: PBMCs. The TCR was taken from a woman between 40 and 50 years old in good health and CMV-seropositive.

The nucleotides read TGTGCCAGCAGCTTAACTGAATTTGAGCAGTTCTTC. It encodes CASSLTEFEQFF. The chain uses TRBV7-9 and TRBJ2-1, with the D gene call left open. The CDR1 and CDR2 encoded by the germline V gene (reference sequence) are SEHNR and FQNEAQ. V sheds 2 bases and J sheds 9 bases, leaving 8 bases between their ends. From cysteine to phenylalanine, the CDR3 is 12 amino acids long. The DNA shown is the 36-base CDR3, in frame from base 1.